Included here is one T cell receptor beta chain sequence, with context. Its antigen is not identified. The data derive from a study of cytotoxic CD8 clonotypes in ibrutinib-treated CLL. Whole-study results and caveats: The study found public clonotypes uncommon, contracting or stable on treatment.

Germline values: CDR1 SGHRS, CDR2 YFSETQ. V gave up 2 bases and J gave up 13 bases; unmatched junction bases: 19. The CDR3 has 17 amino acids. The data were produced by immunoSEQ multiplex PCR, yet TCRdb's version contains in-frame clones alone and is incomplete. The sample lists some 140,000 clones; roughly 83% were seen once. The V gene is TRBV5-1, the J gene TRBJ2-1, with 9 bases lining up with TRBD1. This TCR was recovered from a human donor with chronic lymphocytic leukemia. This sample comprised PBMCs, obtained after 12 months of ibrutinib treatment. The CDR3 region is CASSFPNRGTGILEQFF. The CDR3 DNA sequence: TGCGCCAGCAGCTTTCCCAACCGCGGGACAGGGATTCTAGAACAGTTCTTC.